Below, 32 T cell receptor beta chains from the same sample are listed, as sequenced in a study of tumor T cells in aggressive B-cell lymphoma. Libraries were prepared by immunoSEQ multiplex PCR; TCRdb keeps only in-frame clonotypes and omits some of them. The sample has fewer than 2,500 clones, approximately 83% seen once. The sequencing sample was made of tumor tissue. These receptors were taken from an adult with diffuse large B cell lymphoma.

The J gene is TRBJ2-7, the V gene TRBV6-6; D remains ambiguous. Germline V gives CDR1 MNHNY, CDR2 SVGAGI (reference sequence). The CDR3 loop spans 16 amino acids. Between the trimmed V and J ends, which lost 0 bases and 0 bases, there was a span of 12 bases. For the CDR3, the DNA is TGTGCCAGCAGTTACTCGCAGCCCGCTAGCTCCTACGAGCAGTACGTC. This translates into CASSYSQPASSYEQYV.

The rearrangement joins TRBV2 to TRBJ2-3; 7 bases fit TRBD2. Germline-derived CDR1 and CDR2 are SNHLY and FYNNEI. The CDR3 contains 16 residues. V trimming: 1 base; J trimming: 1 base; junction bases outside the gene matches: 5. The CDR3 loop is CASSEGLALRTDTQYF. The CDR3 DNA sequence: TGTGCCAGCAGTGAAGGACTAGCTCTCCGCACAGATACGCAGTATTTT.

This chain links TRBV25-1 with TRBJ2-7; no firm D call. The CDR3 loop spans 15 amino acids. The V gene's germline CDR1 is MGHDK and CDR2 SYGVNS. V was shortened by 3 bases and J by 0 bases, with 12 bases between the two germline ends. In DNA, the CDR3 is TGTGCCAGCAGTGATAGCAGTACCCTCTCCTACGAGCAGTACTTC. Encoded protein: CASSDSSTLSYEQYF.

The chain is built from TRBV9 and TRBJ1-4; a weak D match, TRBD1 (5 bases). V gave up 3 bases and J gave up 4 bases, with 19 bases separating them. CDR3 size: 17 residues. Looked up from germline, CDR1 is SGDLS and CDR2 is YYNGEE. The CDR3 DNA is TGTGCCAGCAGCGCCTATTCGGAGGGGACCTATAATGAAAAACTGTTTTTT. Protein sequence: CASSAYSEGTYNEKLFF.

The gene calls are TRBV19 and TRBJ2-3; 14 nucleotides agree with TRBD2. The CDR3 extends over 17 amino acids. V shed 4 bases, J shed 5 bases, and the junction held 8 bases outside the gene matches. In germline, CDR1 is LNHDA, CDR2 SQIVND (reference sequence). This CDR3 reads CASSRRLAGGPIDTQYF. In nucleotides, the CDR3 is TGTGCCAGTAGTAGAAGACTAGCGGGAGGGCCTATAGATACGCAGTATTTT.

This clone was counted a few times. The V gene is TRBV19, the J gene TRBJ2-1, with 12 bases lining up with TRBD2. The CDR3 contains 15 residues. The V gene end was trimmed by 6 bases and the J gene end by 5 bases; junction bases not matched to a gene: 5. Germline values: CDR1 LNHDA, CDR2 SQIVND (reference sequence). CDR3 residues: CASRILAGGNNEQFF. DNA for the CDR3: TGTGCCAGTAGGATACTAGCGGGAGGCAACAATGAGCAGTTCTTC.

V gene TRBV18 combines with J gene TRBJ2-5; D is perhaps TRBD2 (5 bases). CDR1 and CDR2 from the germline V gene are KGHSH and LQKENI. This CDR3 spans 15 amino acids. V was shortened by 2 bases and J by 3 bases, with 13 bases between the two germline ends. DNA of the CDR3: TGTGCCAGCTCACCAATTGTCCGGGGAGAAGAGACCCAGTACTTC. Translation: CASSPIVRGEETQYF.

V usage is TRBV6-4 and J usage is TRBJ1-2; tentatively, D is TRBD1 (5 bases). CDR1 MRHNA and CDR2 SNTAGT come from the germline V gene. This CDR3 is built from 11 residues. Trimming shortened V by 4 bases and J by 8 bases, and 8 bases separated the two germline ends. The CDR3 here is CASSAGGGYTF. CDR3 in DNA: TGTGCCAGCAGTGCGGGGGGAGGCTACACCTTC.

This sequence joins TRBV7-2 and TRBJ1-1, with D unresolved. The germline V gene encodes CDR1 SGHTA and CDR2 FQGNSA. V shed 1 base and J shed 4 bases, with 10 bases lying between them. The CDR3 spans 14 residues. DNA of the CDR3: TGTGCCAGCAGCTTAGATACGGGGAGCACTGAAGCTTTCTTT. It is translated as CASSLDTGSTEAFF.

The chain is built from TRBV7-7 and TRBJ2-1, with a tentative D call TRBD2 (6 bases). Germline V gives CDR1 SSHAT, CDR2 FNYEAQ (reference sequence). The CDR3 spans 17 residues. The germline V and J ends were trimmed by 1 base and 7 bases, with 20 bases remaining between them. This CDR3 is CASSLDSGGMLTNEQFF. In nucleotides, the CDR3 is TGTGCCAGCAGCTTAGACTCAGGCGGGATGCTAACGAATGAGCAGTTCTTC. The complete variable domain, with remaining parts taken from reference TRBV7-7 and TRBJ2-1, reads GAGVSQSPRYKVTKRGQDVTLRCDPISSHATLYWYQQALGQGPEFLTYFNYEAQPDKSGLPSDRFSAERPEGSISTLTIQRTEQRDSAMYRCASSLDSGGMLTNEQFFGPGTRLTVL.

V and J are TRBV27 and TRBJ2-3; D is ambiguous. Per the germline V gene, CDR1 is MNHEY and CDR2 is SMNVEV (reference sequence). This CDR3 is built from 14 residues. V lost 2 bases and J lost 0, with 6 bases in between. The CDR3 here is CASSLATSTDTQYF. The CDR3 DNA sequence: TGTGCCAGCAGTTTAGCCACTAGCACAGATACGCAGTATTTT.

In its sample, this clone was seen a few times. The chain is built from TRBV4-1 and TRBJ2-3; 13 bases are a match to TRBD2. The J segment lost 4 bases and the V segment lost 6 bases, leaving 7 bases of the junction unmatched. CDR1 is MGHRA, CDR2 YSYEKL, per germline. The CDR3 consists of 16 residues. The CDR3 bases are TGCGCCAGCAGGCCACTAGCGGGAGGGCTACCAGATACGCAGTATTTT. Translated, it gives CASRPLAGGLPDTQYF.

The chain couples TRBV7-8 to TRBJ2-1; D is unclear. Germline V gene lookup returns CDR1 SGHVS and CDR2 FQNEAQ. The CDR3 is 13 residues long. V was shortened by 5 bases and J by 5 bases, with 10 bases between the two germline ends. CDR3 residues: CASSPPQNNEQFF. The CDR3 nucleotides read TGTGCCAGCAGCCCACCCCAGAACAATGAGCAGTTCTTC.

The chain combines TRBV19 with TRBJ2-1; possibly TRBD2 for D (6 bases). Germline V gene lookup returns CDR1 LNHDA and CDR2 SQIVND (reference sequence). This CDR3 region has 16 residues. V lost 0 bases to trimming and J lost 5 bases, with 14 bases between them. CDR3 nucleotides: TGTGCCAGTAGTATAGATCTGTCGCGGGGTGACAATGAGCAGTTCTTC. Its protein is CASSIDLSRGDNEQFF.

The CDR3 nucleotides read TGCGCCAGCAGCTTGGGTGGTAGCGGGATGAGCACAGATACGCAGTATTTT. Translating it yields CASSLGGSGMSTDTQYF. The rearrangement links TRBV5-1 to TRBJ2-3; 8 bases match TRBD2. The germline V gene has CDR1 SGHRS and CDR2 YFSETQ. V dropped 0 bases and J dropped 0; count of bases not matched to a gene: 6. CDR3 size: 17 residues.

In the case of this clone: The sample holds other DNA sequences that translate to the same CDR3. The V and J genes are TRBV6-1 and TRBJ2-1; TRBD2 might be the D (6 bases). CDR3 length: 15 amino acids. V was shortened by 5 bases and J by 6 bases, with 17 bases between the two germline ends. Germline V CDR1 and CDR2: MNHNS, SASEGT. In DNA, the CDR3 is TGTGCCAGCAGTAAACCTACCGGGACTTCCAATGAGCAGTTCTTC. Residues: CASSKPTGTSNEQFF.

V usage is TRBV10-3 and J usage is TRBJ2-3; D possibly corresponds to TRBD1 (6 bases). This CDR3 has 15 residues. The V and J ends lost 3 bases and 8 bases respectively, with 18 bases between them. Germline-derived CDR1 and CDR2 are ENHRY and SYGVKD. Here the CDR3 DNA reads TGTGCCATCAGTGACCAGGGAAGCGCAGGGGTTACGCAGTATTTT. Translation gives CAISDQGSAGVTQYF.

This clone came up once. CDR3 in amino acids: CASSFEGQPQHF. CDR3 DNA sequence: TGTGCCAGCAGTTTTGAGGGCCAGCCCCAGCATTTT. The chain uses TRBV27 and TRBJ1-5; D unresolved. The V end lost 3 bases, the J end lost 7 bases, and 7 bases lay between the germline ends. CDR3 length: 12 residues. The V gene's germline CDR1 is MNHEY and CDR2 SMNVEV (reference sequence).

In DNA form, the CDR3 reads TGTGCCAGCAGACAACAGGGTTTTTCCGGGGAGCTGTTTTTT. This gives the protein CASRQQGFSGELFF. The chain carries TRBV28 and TRBJ2-2; D is perhaps TRBD1 (6 bases). Germline-derived CDR1 and CDR2 are MDHEN and SYDVKM. Trimming stripped 6 bases from V and 6 bases from J, with 14 bases between. The CDR3 length is 14 residues.

CDR3 protein: CASSPQDTQYF. The CDR3 DNA follows: TGTGCCAGCTCACCCCAAGATACGCAGTATTTT. The chain employs TRBV18 and TRBJ2-3; no definite D call. CDR1 and CDR2 from the germline V gene are KGHSH and LQKENI. V was clipped by 3 bases and J by 5 bases, with 3 bases between them. The CDR3 is made up of 11 amino acids.

DNA of the CDR3: TGTGCCAGCAGCTTAGTGAGGTTGAGCACTGAAGCTTTCTTT. It yields the protein CASSLVRLSTEAFF. J is TRBJ1-1 and V is TRBV7-9; no firm D call. Germline V gene sequence: CDR1 SEHNR, CDR2 FQNEAQ (reference sequence). The CDR3 loop spans 14 amino acids. The V end was cut by 1 base, the J end by 4 bases, with 10 bases between. The full variable domain, completed using reference TRBV7-9 and TRBJ1-1, is DTGVSQNPRHKITKRGQNVTFRCDPISEHNRLYWYRQTLGQGPEFLTYFQNEAQLEKSRLLSDRFSAERPKGSFSTLEIQRTEQGDSAMYLCASSLVRLSTEAFFGQGTRLTVV.

V usage is TRBV6-5 and J usage is TRBJ1-2; 8 bases align to TRBD1. V was clipped by 6 bases and J by 7 bases; unmatched bases: 10. Germline assignment: CDR1 MNHEY and CDR2 SVGAGI. The CDR3 spans 14 residues. CDR3 loop: CASRDLTGDGGYTF. CDR3 coding DNA: TGTGCCAGCAGGGATTTGACAGGGGATGGTGGCTACACCTTC.

This chain links TRBV28 with TRBJ2-7; a possible D gene is TRBD1 (6 bases). The CDR3 runs 12 residues. Germline CDR1 and CDR2: MDHEN and SYDVKM. The V end was cut by 4 bases, the J end by 5 bases, with 9 bases between. CDR3 nucleotide sequence: TGTGCCAGCAGTTCTCGGGACAACGAGCAGTACGTC. As protein: CASSSRDNEQYV.

The chain has TRBV29-1 and TRBJ2-7; D may be TRBD1 (6 bases). Trimming took off 6 bases at V and 4 bases at J, with 10 bases between the two ends. CDR1 and CDR2 (germline): SQVTM, ANQGSEA. The CDR3 sequence is 11 residues long. The CDR3 spells CSVRDNYEQYF. CDR3 nucleotide sequence: TGCAGCGTCCGGGACAATTACGAGCAGTACTTC.

Comments on this clone: A read error likely explains this, since a far larger clone differs by one base. The chain joins TRBV7-9 to TRBJ2-1, with D possibly matching TRBD2 (5 bases). The CDR3 contains 13 residues. Looked up from germline, CDR1 is SEHNR and CDR2 is FQNEAQ (reference sequence). V lost 5 bases, J lost 10 bases, and 15 bases lay in between. The CDR3 sequence: CASSGLNSQEQFF. Written as DNA, the CDR3 is TGTGCCAGCAGCGGACTGAACAGCCAGGAGCAGTTCTTC.

The chain uses TRBV28 and TRBJ2-2; 12 nucleotides match TRBD1. The germline gives CDR1 MDHEN, CDR2 SYDVKM. The V gene end was trimmed by 3 bases and the J gene end by 10 bases; junction bases not matched to a gene: 6. The CDR3 runs 15 residues. The CDR3 coding sequence is TGTGCCAGCAGTTTCGTCGGGACAGGGGGCACGGAGCTGTTTTTT. Protein product: CASSFVGTGGTELFF.

Notes on this clone: Other DNA sequences in this specimen translate into the identical CDR3. The genes are TRBV18 and TRBJ1-3, with D perhaps matching TRBD1 (6 bases). V lost 6 bases to trimming and J lost 0 bases, with 9 bases between them. This CDR3 spans 14 amino acids. In germline, CDR1 is KGHSH, CDR2 LQKENI. CDR3 amino acids: CASSSQGSGNTIYF. CDR3 in DNA: TGTGCCAGCTCTTCACAGGGCTCTGGAAACACCATATATTTT. Looking up the rest from reference TRBV18 and TRBJ1-3 gives the full variable domain: NAGVMQNPRHLVRRRGQEARLRCSPMKGHSHVYWYRQLPEEGLKFMVYLQKENIIDESGMPKERFSAEFPKEGPSILRIQQVVRGDSAAYFCASSSQGSGNTIYFGEGSWLTVV.

The rearrangement links TRBV5-1 to TRBJ1-2; D may be TRBD1 (6 bases). V lost 4 bases and J 0 bases, leaving 10 bases between the germline ends. CDR1 is SGHRS and CDR2 is YFSETQ in the germline V gene. The CDR3 spans 14 residues. The CDR3 protein is CASSQDSSNYGYTF. In nucleotides, the CDR3 is TGCGCCAGCAGCCAGGACAGCTCTAACTATGGCTACACCTTC.

J is TRBJ2-1 and V is TRBV19, with 10 nucleotides matching TRBD1. The CDR3 loop spans 15 amino acids. Germline V gene lookup returns CDR1 LNHDA and CDR2 SQIVND (reference sequence). V dropped 5 bases and J dropped 5; count of bases not matched to a gene: 6. The CDR3 sequence: CASSPRTGGNNEQFF. DNA of the CDR3: TGTGCCAGTAGTCCAAGGACAGGGGGTAACAATGAGCAGTTCTTC.

The count of this clone is one. The same CDR3 can be traced to other DNA sequences in this sample. The chain carries TRBV7-3 and TRBJ2-3; D is possibly TRBD1 (6 bases). V shed 4 bases and J shed 2 bases, with 10 bases lying between them. The CDR3 has 14 amino acids. CDR1 SGHTA and CDR2 FQGTGA come from the germline V gene. The chain's CDR3 is CASSSLGATDTQYF. The CDR3 DNA is TGTGCCAGCAGCTCTCTGGGGGCCACAGATACGCAGTATTTT.

In nucleotides, the CDR3 is TGCGCCAGCAGCTTGAACCGGGACACCAGAGGGTATGGCTACACCTTC. Translating it yields CASSLNRDTRGYGYTF. This chain links TRBV5-1 with TRBJ1-2; D is perhaps TRBD1 (6 bases). Germline V lookup: CDR1 SGHRS, CDR2 YFSETQ. CDR3 length: 16 amino acids. V was cut by 1 base and J by 5 bases, with 18 bases left in between.

The CDR3 loop reads CASSLTSGRYEQYF. For the CDR3, the DNA is TGCGCCAGCAGCTTGACTAGCGGGAGATACGAGCAGTACTTC. The chain joins TRBV5-1 to TRBJ2-7, with 11 bases that match TRBD2. Germline values: CDR1 SGHRS, CDR2 YFSETQ. This CDR3 is built from 14 residues. V lost 1 base to trimming and J lost 4 bases; unmatched junction nucleotides: 1.